A single sample gave rise to the 6 T cell receptor beta chains below, sequenced in a study of early T cells in non-severe SARS-CoV-2 infection. TCRdb reprocessed the 5' RACE reads via MiXCR and lists one record per CDR3 protein. The data show about 63,000 distinct CDR3 sequences, 10% to 15% seen once. The material sequenced was whole blood. The receptor source for this set is an adult who was a healthcare worker with PCR-confirmed SARS-CoV-2 infection or an uninfected control (not recorded which).

Points on this clonotype: This may come from a read error, since a much larger clone is one base off. V and J are TRBV4-1 and TRBJ2-2; TRBD2 matches 13 bases. CDR1 is MGHRA, CDR2 YSYEKL, per germline. This CDR3 is 16 amino acids long. This chain's CDR3 is CASSRGLAGETGKLFF. The DNA for the CDR3 is TGCGCCAGCAGCCGAGGACTAGCGGGGGAGACCGGGAAGCTGTTTTTT.

This clonotype has ten or more counts. This chain uses TRBV12-2 with TRBJ2-4; TRBD1 was called by the table and not checked on the DNA. TRBV12-2 is described as a pseudogene. The CDR3 length is 16 residues. The CDR3 nucleotides are TGTGCAAGTCGCTCACCCTACCACACACAGGGTAGCATTCAGTACTTC. It encodes CASRSPYHTQGSIQYF.

In this sample, this clonotype turned up a few times. The J gene is TRBJ1-1, the V gene TRBV20-1; D is unclear. The germline gives CDR1 DFQATT, CDR2 SNEGSKA (reference sequence). V lost 6 bases and J 7 bases, leaving 15 bases between the germline ends. This CDR3 comprises 12 residues. The CDR3 is CSARVNVREAFF. In nucleotides, the CDR3 is TGCAGTGCCCGAGTAAACGTCCGTGAAGCTTTCTTT.

V and J are TRBV29-1 and TRBJ1-2; 7 nucleotides align to TRBD1. Germline assignment: CDR1 SQVTM and CDR2 ANQGSEA. CDR3 size: 11 residues. The J segment lost 8 bases and the V segment lost 4 bases, leaving 4 bases of the junction unmatched. CDR3 coding DNA: TGCAGCGTTGCGACAGGGCGAGGCTACACCTTC. Its translation is CSVATGRGYTF.

This clonotype was counted ten times or more. The V call is TRBV5-1, the J call TRBJ2-2, with a tentative D call TRBD1 (6 bases). CDR1 is SGHRS and CDR2 is YFSETQ in the germline V gene. CDR3 length equals 15 residues. V was clipped by 3 bases and J by 3 bases, with 12 bases between them. The CDR3 nucleotides are TGCGCCAGCAGCTCGAGGACAGCACACACCGGGGAGCTGTTTTTT. Translation: CASSSRTAHTGELFF. Full variable domain (outside the CDR3, taken from reference TRBV5-1 and TRBJ2-2): KAGVTQTPRYLIKTRGQQVTLSCSPISGHRSVSWYQQTPGQGLQFLFEYFSETQRNKGNFPGRFSGRQFSNSRSEMNVSTLELGDSALYLCASSSRTAHTGELFFGEGSRLTVL.

In this sample, this clonotype turned up a few times. The rearrangement uses TRBV12-5 and TRBJ2-2; possibly TRBD1 or TRBD2 for D (6 bases each). V dropped 0 bases and J dropped 5 bases, with 10 bases sitting between them. Germline CDR1 LGHNT, CDR2 FRNRAP. There are 15 residues in the CDR3. This CDR3 is CASGLVRGDTGELFF. CDR3 DNA sequence: TGTGCTAGTGGTTTGGTGAGGGGGGATACCGGGGAGCTGTTTTTT.